Presented here are 15 T cell receptor beta chains from one specimen sequenced in a study of vaccination effects on CD4 cells after COVID-19. No antigen has been assigned to these receptors. Expansion of antigen-specific CD4+ T cells with viral peptide pools was carried out by the ViraFEST assay before sequencing. Researchers isolated CD4+ T cells once approximately eleven days of culture had elapsed. Nucleocapsid antibodies stayed negative before and after vaccination, showing no earlier SARS-CoV-2 infection. The table came from immunoSEQ multiplex PCR; TCRdb's copy has only in-frame clones and leaves some out. This table holds under 80,000 clones, 78% found once. This specimen consisted of CD4+ T cells from PBMCs cultured with SARS-CoV-2 spike peptides, obtained before COVID-19 vaccination. The receptor source for this set is a human donor who received a COVID-19 vaccine.

This clone occurred a few times. The genes are TRBV2 and TRBJ1-2; 9 nucleotides line up with TRBD1. CDR1 is SNHLY, CDR2 FYNNEI, per germline. The length of the CDR3 is 12 residues. After removal of 8 bases from V and 4 bases from J, the junction contained 2 bases not matched to a gene. CDR3 in DNA: TGTGCCAGCCGGGACAGGGTCTATGGCTACACCTTC. This sequence encodes CASRDRVYGYTF. Full variable domain (missing parts from reference TRBV2 and TRBJ1-2): EPEVTQTPSHQVTQMGQEVILRCVPISNHLYFYWYRQILGQKVEFLVSFYNNEISEKSEIFDDQFSVERPDGSNFTLKIRSTKLEDSAMYFCASRDRVYGYTFGSGTRLTVV.

Only a few counts were recorded for this clone. V and J are TRBV18 and TRBJ1-4; a possible D gene is TRBD1 (6 bases). The CDR3 has 15 amino acids. Germline CDR1 is KGHSH and CDR2 is LQKENI. Between the trimmed V and J ends, which lost 2 bases and 7 bases, there was a span of 14 bases. CDR3 in DNA: TGTGCCAGCTCACCATACGGGGGCCACCGTGAAAAACTGTTTTTT. This codes for CASSPYGGHREKLFF.

V is TRBV12-3 or TRBV12-4 and J is TRBJ2-5; 8 nucleotides agree with TRBD2. This CDR3 is built from 13 residues. Unmatched junction bases numbered 6, after V lost 7 bases and J lost 5 bases. The CDR3 DNA sequence: TGTGCCAGCAAAGGCAAGCGGGGGGAGACCCAGTACTTC. Amino acids: CASKGKRGETQYF.

This chain connects TRBV12-3 or TRBV12-4 to TRBJ1-2, with a tentative D call TRBD1 (6 bases). V lost 6 bases, J lost 7 bases, and 15 bases lay in between. The CDR3 is made up of 13 amino acids. The CDR3 protein is CASRLQGLGGYTF. The CDR3 bases are TGTGCCAGCAGGCTACAGGGTCTTGGTGGCTACACCTTC.

This clone was counted a single time. The chain has TRBV2 and TRBJ2-7; D might be TRBD1 (6 bases). The CDR3 sequence is 11 residues long. Per germline, CDR1 SNHLY and CDR2 FYNNEI. Trimming removed 6 bases at V and 4 bases at J, with 7 bases between. The CDR3 sequence is CASRDSYEQYV. The CDR3 DNA reads as TGTGCCAGCAGGGACAGTTACGAGCAGTACGTC.

J is TRBJ1-5 and V is TRBV6-5; 10 positions match TRBD1. V gave up 4 bases and J gave up 1 base; unmatched junction bases: 1. Germline V CDR1 and CDR2: MNHEY, SVGAGI. The CDR3 is 15 amino acids. CDR3 in DNA: TGTGCCAGCAGTTGGACAGGGGGAAGCAATCAGCCCCAGCATTTT. It yields the protein CASSWTGGSNQPQHF.

This clone came up once. This chain links TRBV7-2 with TRBJ2-1; 7 nucleotides line up with TRBD2. Germline assignment: CDR1 SGHTA and CDR2 FQGNSA. The CDR3 has 17 residues. J was trimmed by 0 bases and V by 2 bases; bases with no gene match: 7. CDR3 DNA sequence: TGTGCCAGCAGCTTAAGCCCAGCGGGGAGCTCCTACAATGAGCAGTTCTTC. As protein: CASSLSPAGSSYNEQFF.

The chain carries TRBV5-1 and TRBJ1-6; TRBD1 matches 7 bases. The germline V gene has CDR1 SGHRS and CDR2 YFSETQ. Trimming removed 4 bases from V and 14 bases from J; junction bases left unmatched: 12. This CDR3 has 14 residues. The CDR3 bases are TGCGCCAGCAGCACCGGGACAGCCCCCTCTACCCTCCACTTT. Protein product: CASSTGTAPSTLHF.

This clone occurred a few times. The V call is TRBV2, the J call TRBJ1-5; D remains unclear. The length of the CDR3 is 15 residues. Trimming took off 5 bases at V and 4 bases at J, with 15 bases between the two ends. The germline V gene has CDR1 SNHLY and CDR2 FYNNEI. CDR3 loop: CASSRTVPANQPQHF. CDR3 bases: TGTGCCAGCAGTCGGACCGTCCCGGCGAATCAGCCCCAGCATTTT.

The chain links TRBV27 to TRBJ1-6; TRBD1 matches 7 bases. V lost 6 bases to trimming and J lost 8 bases; unmatched junction nucleotides: 10. This CDR3 contains 15 residues. CDR1 is MNHEY and CDR2 is SMNVEV in the germline V gene (reference sequence). The CDR3 loop is CASSLGRTGDSPLHF. In DNA, the CDR3 is TGTGCCAGCAGCTTGGGGCGCACAGGGGATTCACCCCTCCACTTT.

This clone showed up just a few times. The CDR3 is CASSPPDGYNEQFF. DNA for the CDR3: TGTGCCAGCAGCCCACCCGACGGCTACAATGAGCAGTTCTTC. The chain is built from TRBV3-1 (or the pseudogene TRBV3-2) and TRBJ2-1, with D unresolved. Deletions cut 4 bases from V and 3 bases from J, with 10 bases between. There are 14 residues in the CDR3. Germline CDR1 and CDR2: LGHDT and YNNKEL (reference sequence).

This clone has only one observation. The chain links TRBV6-4 to TRBJ2-2, with D maybe TRBD1 (5 bases). V was shortened by 0 bases and J by 8 bases, with 7 bases between the two germline ends. The CDR3 length is 13 residues. Germline CDR1 reads MRHNA; CDR2 reads SNTAGT. CDR3 protein: CASSDSRVGELFF. The DNA of the CDR3 is TGTGCCAGCAGTGACTCCAGGGTTGGGGAGCTGTTTTTT.

The V gene is TRBV19, the J gene TRBJ1-2; a weak D match, TRBD1 (5 bases). V lost 9 bases and J lost 2, with 16 bases in between. Germline values: CDR1 LNHDA, CDR2 SQIVND (reference sequence). The CDR3 extends over 14 amino acids. The CDR3 DNA reads TGTGCCAGCAGGCCCGGACAACTAAACTATGGCTACACCTTC. It codes for CASRPGQLNYGYTF.

The V call is TRBV29-1, the J call TRBJ2-3; D gene unclear. Trimming stripped 6 bases from V and 1 base from J, with 8 bases between. Per germline, CDR1 SQVTM and CDR2 ANQGSEA. CDR3 size: 12 residues. The CDR3 protein is CSVVDGTDTQYF. The CDR3 region has the DNA TGCAGCGTGGTAGACGGCACAGATACGCAGTATTTT.

The CDR3 sequence: CASSFGTGLEKLFF. Written as DNA, the CDR3 is TGTGCCAGCAGTTTCGGGACAGGGTTGGAAAAACTGTTTTTT. The chain links TRBV27 to TRBJ1-4; TRBD1 matches 9 bases. CDR1 is MNHEY and CDR2 is SMNVEV in the germline V gene (reference sequence). The CDR3 loop spans 14 amino acids. V shed 3 bases, J shed 8 bases, and the junction held 4 bases outside the gene matches.